Given below is one T cell receptor (beta chain) in context. Its matching antigen is unknown. The method was immunoSEQ multiplex PCR; TCRdb's version includes in-frame clones alone and lacks a portion of them. The sample comprises about 100,000 clones, 82% of which are singletons, and 6.3% rests with the top ten. V lost 3 bases, J lost 4 bases, and 6 bases stayed unmatched. The CDR3 runs to 14 residues. Germline values: CDR1 GTSNPN, CDR2 SVGIG (reference sequence). Every patient had mismatch repair deficiency by PCR or immunohistochemistry. The TCR-sequenced patients were three responders to pembrolizumab. The entry originates in a study of PD-1 blockade in mismatch repair-deficient tumors. Findings and caveats of the study: After pembrolizumab, tumor-resident clones rose rapidly, then generally contracted before radiologic responses.

The receptor was isolated from an adult with mismatch repair-deficient cancer. The sample in question was peripheral blood, obtained about 33 weeks after starting pembrolizumab. This sequence joins TRBV30 and TRBJ2-3; TRBD2 aligns across 8 bases. This chain's CDR3 is CAWSRTSRPDTQYF. As DNA, the CDR3 is TGTGCCTGGAGCCGGACTAGCCGCCCAGATACGCAGTATTTT.